This T cell receptor beta chain was profiled in a study of T cells in Graves' hyperthyroidism and ophthalmopathy. Study outcomes and limitations: Most thyroid clonotypes expanded above 0.001 appeared in blood too.

Amplification yielded TCR beta CDR3 regions, with RNA transcripts as the source. The study used the HTBI primer set for a first-round RT-PCR of the TCR CDR3. TCRdb ran MiXCR on the multiplex PCR reads and lists one entry per CDR3 protein. The sample holds 750,000 to 950,000 distinct CDR3 sequences, over 35% seen once. This clonotype was recorded many times. Its antigen remains unknown. PBMCs were derived from around 10 ml fresh peripheral blood. This CDR3 has 14 residues. The ends were cut back, 5 bases at V and 4 bases at J, with 15 bases in the middle. The germline V gene has CDR1 SGHDT and CDR2 YYEEEE.

Specimen: blood. This receptor was identified in a man aged 18-30 years with Graves' hyperthyroidism. This chain uses TRBV5-6 with TRBJ1-1, with D tentatively TRBD1 (6 bases). The CDR3 region has the DNA TGTGCCAGCAGTGAGGGGCCGGACAGCACTGAAGCTTTCTTT. It specifies CASSEGPDSTEAFF.